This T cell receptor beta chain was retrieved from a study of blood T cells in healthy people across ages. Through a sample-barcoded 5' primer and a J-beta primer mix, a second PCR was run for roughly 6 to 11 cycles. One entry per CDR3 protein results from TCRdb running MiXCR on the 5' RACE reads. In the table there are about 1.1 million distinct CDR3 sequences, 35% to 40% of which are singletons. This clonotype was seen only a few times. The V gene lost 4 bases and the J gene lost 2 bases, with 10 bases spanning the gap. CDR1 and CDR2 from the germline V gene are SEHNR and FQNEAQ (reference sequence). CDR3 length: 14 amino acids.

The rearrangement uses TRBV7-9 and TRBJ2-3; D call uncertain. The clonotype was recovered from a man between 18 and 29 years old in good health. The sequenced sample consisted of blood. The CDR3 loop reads CASSSRKPTDTQYF. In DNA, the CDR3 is TGTGCCAGCAGCTCCAGGAAACCCACAGATACGCAGTATTTT.